These 18 T cell receptor beta chains were sequenced from one sample in a study of post-analysis software for immune sequencing data. Findings and caveats of the study: In patients, TRBV5-6, TRBV5-1 and TRBV20-1 belonged to four or five TRBV segments found more frequently than in controls.

Their target antigens are unknown. Every TCR beta cDNA library bore unique molecular identifiers. TCRdb reanalysed the PCR reads using MiXCR and keeps one entry per CDR3 protein. The sample consists of fewer than 850,000 distinct CDR3 sequences, less than 35% of them appearing once. Sequences were obtained from blood. The receptors stem from a girl aged 10 to 17 with multiple sclerosis.

The rearrangement uses TRBV20-1 and TRBJ2-7; 7 nucleotides align to TRBD2. Germline assignment: CDR1 DFQATT and CDR2 SNEGSKA (reference sequence). V shed 5 bases and J 5 bases; nucleotides not matched to a gene: 15. The CDR3 is made up of 15 amino acids. The CDR3 region has the DNA TGCAGTGCTTCCATTGGGCGGCGGGAGCGTCACGAGCAGTACTTC. Amino acids: CSASIGRRERHEQYF.

This clonotype has only a few counts. The rearrangement joins TRBV4-3 to TRBJ2-3; D remains unclear. Deletions cut 0 bases from V and 6 bases from J, with 13 bases between. There are 15 residues in the CDR3. Germline V gene sequence: CDR1 LGHNA, CDR2 YSLEER. The chain's CDR3 is CASSQDSSSADTQYF. The DNA for the CDR3 is TGCGCCAGCAGCCAAGATAGCTCGTCGGCGGATACGCAGTATTTT.

This clonotype was detected only a few times. This chain links TRBV5-6 with TRBJ2-7, with D maybe TRBD1 (5 bases). Between the trimmed V and J ends, which lost 5 bases and 0 bases, there was a span of 18 bases. The CDR3 runs to 16 residues. In germline, CDR1 is SGHDT, CDR2 YYEEEE. The chain's CDR3 is CASSRTRDLISYEQYF. The CDR3 nucleotides read TGTGCCAGCAGTCGGACCAGGGATCTAATCTCCTACGAGCAGTACTTC.

The CDR3 DNA follows: TGTGCCAGCAGTGACGGCCGTGACGGGGAAAAACTGTTTTTT. It specifies CASSDGRDGEKLFF. The chain has TRBV2 and TRBJ1-4; D gene unclear. Trimming cost V 3 bases and J 8 bases, with 13 bases left between them. The germline V gene has CDR1 SNHLY and CDR2 FYNNEI. The CDR3 is 14 residues long. The full variable domain, with the rest looked up from reference TRBV2 and TRBJ1-4, is EPEVTQTPSHQVTQMGQEVILRCVPISNHLYFYWYRQILGQKVEFLVSFYNNEISEKSEIFDDQFSVERPDGSNFTLKIRSTKLEDSAMYFCASSDGRDGEKLFFGSGTQLSVL.

The chain employs TRBV28 and TRBJ1-2; the D is unclear. Germline V CDR1 and CDR2: MDHEN, SYDVKM. CDR3 size: 11 residues. V lost 6 bases, J lost 4 bases, and 6 bases lay in between. The CDR3 sequence is CASRGLYGYTF. As DNA, the CDR3 is TGTGCCAGCAGAGGCCTCTATGGCTACACCTTC.

The chain employs TRBV20-1 and TRBJ2-1; D is possibly TRBD2 (6 bases). Between the trimmed V and J ends, which lost 6 bases and 8 bases, there was a span of 11 bases. Germline values: CDR1 DFQATT, CDR2 SNEGSKA (reference sequence). The CDR3 is made up of 11 amino acids. The CDR3 loop is CSAERGDEQFF. The CDR3 DNA is TGCAGTGCAGAGCGCGGGGATGAGCAGTTCTTC.

At least ten counts were recorded for this clonotype. The V gene is TRBV29-1, the J gene TRBJ2-1; D is uncertain. Trimming stripped 1 base from V and 9 bases from J, with 10 bases between. CDR3 length: 12 residues. Germline-derived CDR1 and CDR2 are SQVTM and ANQGSEA. The CDR3 is CSVEAWSPEQFF. CDR3 DNA sequence: TGCAGCGTTGAAGCTTGGAGCCCTGAGCAGTTCTTC.

At least ten counts were recorded for this clonotype. The chain links TRBV10-3 to TRBJ2-5; no reliable D call. Looked up from germline, CDR1 is ENHRY and CDR2 is SYGVKD. The CDR3 runs 13 residues. Trimming left V 3 bases short and J 3 bases short, with 8 bases between. This CDR3 is CAISEFTEETQYF. The CDR3 DNA follows: TGTGCCATCAGTGAATTCACAGAAGAGACCCAGTACTTC.

J is TRBJ2-7 and V is TRBV2, with TRBD1 matching over 11 bases. Germline lookup yields CDR1 SNHLY and CDR2 FYNNEI. V trimming: 3 bases; J trimming: 2 bases; junction bases outside the gene matches: 3. The CDR3 contains 15 residues. Here the CDR3 reads CASSDVDRGPYEQYF. In nucleotides, the CDR3 is TGTGCCAGCAGTGACGTGGACAGGGGGCCCTACGAGCAGTACTTC.

The V call is TRBV27, the J call TRBJ2-2, with TRBD1 matching 9 bases. Per germline, CDR1 MNHEY and CDR2 SMNVEV (reference sequence). J was trimmed by 4 bases and V by 2 bases; bases with no gene match: 14. The CDR3 length is 19 residues. The CDR3 DNA reads as TGTGCCAGCAGTTTAAAGCTTGGTCCCGGGACAGGGATCACCGGGGAGCTGTTTTTT. It yields the protein CASSLKLGPGTGITGELFF.

The rearrangement links TRBV5-1 to TRBJ2-1; 11 nucleotides match TRBD2. This CDR3 region has 16 residues. Germline CDR1 is SGHRS and CDR2 is YFSETQ. J gave up 8 bases and V 4 bases, and 11 bases lay outside the gene matches. CDR3 sequence: CASSISGTSGLHEQFF. The CDR3 DNA follows: TGCGCCAGCAGCATCTCCGGGACTAGCGGTTTGCATGAGCAGTTCTTC.

This clonotype has only one observation. V gene TRBV3-1 combines with J gene TRBJ1-1; TRBD1 might be the D (6 bases). The CDR3 sequence is 15 residues long. Per the germline V gene, CDR1 is LGHDT and CDR2 is YNNKEL (reference sequence). Trimming shortened V by 5 bases and J by 5 bases, and 18 bases separated the two germline ends. CDR3 residues: CASSKRGALNTEAFF. The CDR3 bases are TGTGCCAGCAGCAAGAGGGGGGCTTTAAATACTGAAGCTTTCTTT.

This clonotype has more than one count but fewer than ten. The gene calls are TRBV6-6 and TRBJ2-5; weak D call: TRBD1 (6 bases). From germline, CDR1 is MNHNY and CDR2 SVGAGI (reference sequence). The CDR3 totals 15 residues. V dropped 0 bases and J dropped 5 bases, with 13 bases sitting between them. CDR3 protein: CASSYSAGAVETQYF. CDR3 in DNA: TGTGCCAGCAGTTACTCGGCAGGGGCCGTGGAGACCCAGTACTTC.

This clonotype was seen a handful of times. The V and J genes are TRBV5-1 and TRBJ1-1, with 8 bases identical to TRBD1. Germline CDR1 and CDR2: SGHRS and YFSETQ. Losses at the gene ends were 1 base for V and 0 bases for J; bases not matched to a gene: 5. CDR3 length equals 16 residues. CDR3 coding DNA: TGCGCCAGCAGCTTGCCGGGACAGGCCATGAACACTGAAGCTTTCTTT. Its protein product is CASSLPGQAMNTEAFF.

There are a few counts of this clonotype. A read error may account for a junction end that differs from germline. The chain joins TRBV12-3 or TRBV12-4 to TRBJ2-3; 13 bases are a match to TRBD2. The CDR3 runs to 16 residues. DNA of the CDR3: TGTGCCAGCAGTCCTCGGACTAGCGGGAGCACAGATGCGCAGTATTTT. Its translation is CASSPRTSGSTDAQYF.

The chain couples TRBV12-3 or TRBV12-4 to TRBJ2-2; 8 nucleotides align to TRBD1. The CDR3 spans 15 residues. J gave up 6 bases and V 2 bases, and 5 bases lay outside the gene matches. CDR3 nucleotide sequence: TGTGCCAGCAGTTTACAGGGGGCGATTGCCGGGGAGCTGTTTTTT. Translated, it gives CASSLQGAIAGELFF.

This chain uses TRBV24-1 with TRBJ2-1; no definite D call. V was shortened by 3 bases and J by 4 bases, with 15 bases between the two germline ends. The CDR3 length is 16 residues. Per germline, CDR1 KGHDR and CDR2 SFDVKD. CDR3 protein: CATSDHAGPSYNEQFF. CDR3 coding DNA: TGTGCCACCAGTGATCACGCAGGCCCATCGTACAATGAGCAGTTCTTC.

This clonotype was seen more than once but under ten times. The chain employs TRBV7-2 and TRBJ2-7; possibly TRBD1 for D (6 bases). Germline lookup yields CDR1 SGHTA and CDR2 FQGNSA. Between the trimmed V and J ends, which lost 4 bases and 1 base, there was a span of 11 bases. This CDR3 is 14 amino acids long. CDR3 nucleotide sequence: TGTGCCAGCAGCTCGTCGACAGGATCCTACGAGCAGTACTTC. This codes for CASSSSTGSYEQYF.